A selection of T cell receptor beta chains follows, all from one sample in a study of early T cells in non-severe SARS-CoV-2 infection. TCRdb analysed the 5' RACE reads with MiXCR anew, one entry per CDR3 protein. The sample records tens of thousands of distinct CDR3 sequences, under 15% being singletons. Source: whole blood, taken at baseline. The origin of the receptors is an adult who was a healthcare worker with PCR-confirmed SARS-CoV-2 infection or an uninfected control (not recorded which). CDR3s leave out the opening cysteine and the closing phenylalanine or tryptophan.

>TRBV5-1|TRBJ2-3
ASSLLGTDTQY
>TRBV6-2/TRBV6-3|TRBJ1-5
ASSYPLAAANQPQH
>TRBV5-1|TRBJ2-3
ASSPGNTDTQY
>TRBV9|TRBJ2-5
ASSGGRVGETQY
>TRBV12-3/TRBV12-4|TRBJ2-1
ASRTGAIGNEQF
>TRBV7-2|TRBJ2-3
ASSKFTGGTDTQY
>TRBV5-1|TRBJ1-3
ASSFDRGSGNTIY
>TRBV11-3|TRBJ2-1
ASSLELGEQF
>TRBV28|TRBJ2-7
ASSFQGRSYEQY
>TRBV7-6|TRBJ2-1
ASSLQGPYNEQF
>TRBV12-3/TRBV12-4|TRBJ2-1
ASKTPGTGGNEQF
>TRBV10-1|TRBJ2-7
ASSETGTYEQY
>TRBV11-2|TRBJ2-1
ASSLGALDYNEQF
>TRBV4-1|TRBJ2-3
ASSQELRGVDTQY
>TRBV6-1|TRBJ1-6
ASIDGGRNSPLH
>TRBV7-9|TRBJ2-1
ASSPQLYNEQF
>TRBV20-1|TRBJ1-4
SAPNKIQATNEKLF
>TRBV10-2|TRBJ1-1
ASSTQGGSTEAF
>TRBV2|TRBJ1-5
ASSEGGQPQH
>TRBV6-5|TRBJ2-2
ASSYSSHTGELF
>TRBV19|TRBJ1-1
ASSSRGRGLNTEAF
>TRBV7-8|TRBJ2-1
ASGGLYNEQF
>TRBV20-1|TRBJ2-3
SASGRGGPDTQY
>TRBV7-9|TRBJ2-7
ASSSSRKGAREQY
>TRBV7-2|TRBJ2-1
ASSLASETEQF
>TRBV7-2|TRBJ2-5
ASSLALVTETQY
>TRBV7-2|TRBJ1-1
ASSLAPGNTEAF
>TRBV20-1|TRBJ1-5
SAPPGNQPQH
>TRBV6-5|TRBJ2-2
ASSSGLFSGELF
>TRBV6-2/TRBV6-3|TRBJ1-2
ASSGGPNYGYT
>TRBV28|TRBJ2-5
ASRKPRGGGRETQY
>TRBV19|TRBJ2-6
ASSTEQGAGANVLT
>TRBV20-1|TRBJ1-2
SARRVYGYT
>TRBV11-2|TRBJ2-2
ASSLIAGGSNTGELF
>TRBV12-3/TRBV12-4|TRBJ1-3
ASSLQGRGSGNTIY
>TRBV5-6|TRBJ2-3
ASSFRGQGTQY